One T cell receptor beta chain is described in this entry. The antigen remains undetermined. TCRdb analysed the reads with MiXCR anew, one entry per CDR3 protein. The repertoire holds 70,000 to 85,000 distinct CDR3 sequences, about 37% seen once, with roughly 93% in the top ten. This sample is part of a study of T cell repertoires in cytomegalovirus infection. Across the whole study: The authors used CMV epitopes that were HLA-C-restricted (recently identified) and HLA-B-restricted (well studied).

Notes on the study in general: Predominance within the ex vivo response was attributable to HLA-C-restricted CMV-specific TCR beta clonotypes. Identification of carriers of CMV plus the relevant HLA was achieved through cumulative public TCR beta family frequency.

J gave up 3 bases and V 3 bases, and 10 bases lay outside the gene matches. CDR1 DFQATT and CDR2 SNEGSKA come from the germline V gene (reference sequence). This CDR3 spans 16 amino acids. The sequence was obtained from a human donor in good health (CMV status not recorded). Some clones in this sample may be carry-over from other donors' samples. This chain uses TRBV20-1 with TRBJ2-1; 8 nucleotides align to TRBD2. This material consisted of CD8+ T cells from cultured PBMCs, taken from culture after CMV antigen stimulation. CDR3 amino acids: CSASGEAGGFYNEQFF. The CDR3, as DNA: TGCAGTGCTAGCGGTGAGGCGGGGGGATTCTACAATGAGCAGTTCTTC.